The clone carrying this TCR beta chain was seen only once. Participants classified as exposed had met a COVID-19 case within 2 weeks before study entry. This entry belongs to a study of blood T cell repertoires in COVID-19. At the level of the study: There were acute and convalescent COVID-19 samples, and they came from the United States, Italy and Spain.

The V gene's germline CDR1 is SGHTA and CDR2 FQGNSA. This CDR3 is built from 14 residues. V shed 2 bases and J shed 9 bases, with 14 bases lying between them. Profiling relied on immunoSEQ multiplex PCR, and the TCRdb table lists in-frame clones only, not all of them. The sample lists approximately 150,000 clones, roughly 88% seen once, with more than 4.5% in the top ten. The clonotype comes from a man in his 70s who had been exposed to COVID-19. The sequencing sample was made of PBMCs or T cells enriched from blood (not recorded which). J is TRBJ2-1 and V is TRBV7-2; possible D gene TRBD1, 6 bases. For the CDR3, the DNA is TGTGCCAGCAGCTTAATGGGGGCCCAAGCTGAGCAGTTCTTC. It encodes CASSLMGAQAEQFF.